This T cell receptor (beta chain) is drawn from a study of Tregs in tolerant kidney transplant recipients. About the research overall: Mixed chimerism was transient after nonmyeloablative marrow transplants from related graft donors.

Thawed PBMCs were FACS-sorted into unstimulated CD4+CD25+CD127- regulatory T cells, CD4+CD25- non-regulatory cells, CD4 and CD8 cells. Generated by immunoSEQ multiplex PCR, the TCRdb table keeps only in-frame clones and is missing some. Counted here are 50,000 to 75,000 clones, roughly 98% occurring once; the ten biggest clones make up approximately 0.34%. V lost 0 bases, J lost 12 bases, and 16 bases stayed unmatched. This CDR3 has 17 amino acids. Germline lookup yields CDR1 LGHNA and CDR2 YNFKEQ. Specimen: Tregs from blood, collected before the transplant. V is TRBV4-2 and J is TRBJ2-1; the match to TRBD1 covers 8 bases. The source is a human donor who received a combined kidney and bone marrow transplant. CDR3 protein: CASSQDSRAGGGVRQFF. The CDR3 DNA reads TGTGCCAGCAGCCAAGATAGTCGGGCAGGGGGCGGAGTAAGGCAGTTCTTC.